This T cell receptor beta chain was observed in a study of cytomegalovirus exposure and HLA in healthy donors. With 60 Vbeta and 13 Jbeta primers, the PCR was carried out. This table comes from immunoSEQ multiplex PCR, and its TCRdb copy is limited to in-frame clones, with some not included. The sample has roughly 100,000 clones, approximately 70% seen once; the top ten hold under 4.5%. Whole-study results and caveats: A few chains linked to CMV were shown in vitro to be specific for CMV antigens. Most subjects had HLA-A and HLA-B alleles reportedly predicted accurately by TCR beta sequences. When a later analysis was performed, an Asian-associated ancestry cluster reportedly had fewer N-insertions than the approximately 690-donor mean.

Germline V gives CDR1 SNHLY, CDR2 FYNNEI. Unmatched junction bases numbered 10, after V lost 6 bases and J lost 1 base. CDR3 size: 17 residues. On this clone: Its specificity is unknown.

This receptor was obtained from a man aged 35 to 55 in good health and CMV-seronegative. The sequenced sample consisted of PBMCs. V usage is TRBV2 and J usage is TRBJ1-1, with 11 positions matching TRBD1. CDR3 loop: CASRAGTGGISNTEAFF. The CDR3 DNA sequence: TGTGCCAGCAGAGCCGGGACAGGGGGAATATCGAACACTGAAGCTTTCTTT.